This TCR beta chain was captured by sequencing in a study of T cell responses to AZD1222 COVID-19 vaccine (dated by TCRdb to the early 2020s). For the wider study: TCR sequencing was performed for fewer than 250 trial participants, of whom 200 to 220 were given two doses of AZD1222 and around 25 were given two doses of MenACWY control vaccine. Trial participants were enrolled into age subgroups of 18-55, 56-69 and 70-plus years, which contained roughly 140, 27 and 60 TCR-sequenced participants, respectively. General conclusions and limits of the study: Epitopes outside the regions mutated in the B.1.351 and B.1.1.7 variants were reportedly recognized by nearly half of the unique spike-specific TCRs. The 56-69-year group was small, and its depth increase did not reach significance, likely because of low power. Conclusions about previously exposed vaccinees are limited, since just 6 or 7 AZD1222 recipients were seropositive for SARS-CoV-2 at baseline. Participants were mostly white British and included more females than males, and it was suggested by the authors that clonal diversity may have been underestimated. Because no day 14 peak-response samples were available, the repertoires could be characterized only after the peak T cell response. The vaccine-associated CD4 TCRs covered the entire spike protein, and the dominant responses fell in regions 160-218 and 743-854. After two AZD1222 doses, both the breadth and the depth of spike-specific TCRs were significantly higher than at day 0 and than in MenACWY recipients.

Trimming at the junction amounts to 5 bases on V and 4 bases on J, and the germline ends lie 11 bases apart. The CDR3 numbers 12 residues from cysteine through phenylalanine. Only the CDR3 part of the read is kept: 36 bases, read in frame from the first base. The germline V gene (reference sequence) sets CDR1 to GTSNPN and CDR2 to SVGIG. The CDR3 regions of human TCRbeta chains were analyzed by immunosequencing. In the paper's pipeline: Repertoire TCRs were matched against a reference library of SARS-CoV-2-specific TCRs generated with the MIRA antigen-specificity platform. Breadth meant the fraction of unique TCRs that were SARS-CoV-2-associated, whereas depth meant the fraction of total T cells that were SARS-CoV-2-associated. Using the MIRA data, each spike-specific TCR was mapped to the spike region that the TCR reacts to and placed in a CD4 or CD8 class. Log10-transformed breadth and depth values were compared by one-way ANOVA with Sidak's multiple comparisons tests. As stored in TCRdb, this immuneACCESS dataset retains in-frame rearrangements with V and J assigned. A fraction of the clones does not appear; measured against another copy, unresolved V genes explain less than half of the discrepancy, and the remainder lacks a known reason. That table is the source of V, J and clone size, and D and trimming were worked out from the DNA. Within this sample are 65,000 to 90,000 clones, with approximately 92% of them counted one time only. 9.3% of the sample comes from the top ten.

Note on this clone: No antigen is known for it. Nothing much larger sits one base from this clone, and base qualities are not available.

The time point label for this specimen denotes: about 28 days (+/-7) after the second vaccine dose. AZD1222 recipients whose second dose came at about 4 weeks and those whose second dose came at about 12 weeks were combined into one group, since spike-specific TCR depth and breadth did not differ between the two schedules. The vaccinee samples were drawn from two UK trials, COV001 and COV002, one of which was a single-blind randomized controlled phase 2/3 trial testing AZD1222 (ChAdOx1 nCoV-19) in healthy adults. For TCRbeta chain sequencing, PBMC samples from trial participants were taken at day 0 and at day 28 after the second dose.

The TCR originated in an adult who received the AZD1222 COVID-19 vaccine. The chain links TRBV30 with TRBJ1-2, with the identity of the D gene unclear. The sample in question was peripheral blood, obtained 28 days after the second AZD1222 dose. The CDR3 protein: CAWRPASYGYTF. The DNA sequence reads TGTGCCTGGCGTCCAGCTAGCTATGGCTACACCTTC.